This T cell receptor (beta chain) derives from a study of PD-L1 blockade in urothelial cancer. Study at large: In the mid-2010s, patients got going on atezolizumab, taking 1,200 mg intravenously every 3 weeks.

The table came from immunoSEQ multiplex PCR; TCRdb's copy has only in-frame clones and leaves some out. The table records some 120,000 clones, roughly 82% of them present only once. The time point denotes: peripheral blood 6 weeks after treatment start. The CDR3 has 17 residues. The junction had 13 bases not matched to a gene; V was cut back by 3 bases and J by 5 bases. Germline V gene lookup returns CDR1 KGHSH and CDR2 LQKENI. Sequences were derived from PBMCs, sampled around atezolizumab (anti-PD-L1) treatment. V and J are TRBV18 and TRBJ2-1; 7 bases are shared with TRBD2. The receptor was isolated from a man in his fifties with urothelial cancer. The chain's CDR3 is CASSPNWWRERDNEQFF. The CDR3 region has the DNA TGTGCCAGCTCACCCAATTGGTGGCGGGAGAGGGACAATGAGCAGTTCTTC.